A single sample is the source of the 12 T cell receptor beta chains below, sequenced in a study of T-cell memory formation after mild COVID-19 (dated by TCRdb to the early 2020s). Libraries came from 5' RACE. The sequencer was an Illumina NovaSeq 6000. TCRdb reprocessed the public reads (quality trimming at Q25 with fastp, clone calling with MiXCR) and kept in-frame beta chains. Each entry merges the rows of one CDR3 protein and shows their most common DNA and genes. The sample table holds 410,000 or so distinct CDR3 sequences, of which more than 20% were seen once. The ten largest clones capture around 13% of the sample. Input material: PBMCs or a T cell subset sorted from them (not recorded which). The receptor set was obtained from an adult woman who had mild COVID-19 (a few samples of this study predate the infection). The sample titles of this study are shuffled in the database, so cell type and time point are left out; the donor was told from shared clones.

This clonotype was seen a few times. This rearrangement joins TRBV30 to TRBJ2-3; D possibly corresponds to TRBD2 (5 bases). This CDR3 region has 15 residues. V was clipped by 0 bases and J by 2 bases, with 12 bases between them. Germline CDR1 reads GTSNPN; CDR2 reads SVGIG (reference sequence). CDR3 coding DNA: TGTGCCTGGAGTGTTAGCGTGATCCCCACAGATACGCAGTATTTT. Its protein product is CAWSVSVIPTDTQYF.

The chain uses TRBV20-1 and TRBJ1-4; D is unclear. From germline, CDR1 is DFQATT and CDR2 SNEGSKA (reference sequence). V was shortened by 4 bases and J by 4 bases, with 10 bases between the two germline ends. The CDR3 spans 13 residues. The CDR3 loop reads CSANGRGNEKLFF. The CDR3 nucleotides read TGCAGTGCTAACGGACGGGGTAATGAAAAACTGTTTTTT.

The sample holds a few counts of this clonotype. The chain joins TRBV6-5 to TRBJ1-3, with D uncertain. V lost 2 bases and J lost 8, with 10 bases in between. In germline, CDR1 is MNHEY, CDR2 SVGAGI. CDR3 length: 13 residues. CDR3: CASSYSSTDTIYF. CDR3 DNA: TGTGCCAGCAGTTACAGCTCAACGGACACCATATATTTT.

The sample holds one count of this clonotype. The chain combines TRBV29-1 with TRBJ2-1; D remains unclear. V lost 4 bases to trimming and J lost 0 bases, with 13 bases between them. Germline loops: CDR1 SQVTM, CDR2 ANQGSEA. The CDR3 totals 15 residues. The CDR3 region is CSVGLGRSSYNEQFF. The DNA of the CDR3 is TGCAGCGTTGGACTCGGACGGAGCTCCTACAATGAGCAGTTCTTC.

This clonotype was counted a few times. The gene calls are TRBV20-1 and TRBJ2-7; tentatively, D is TRBD2 (6 bases). Looked up from germline, CDR1 is DFQATT and CDR2 is SNEGSKA (reference sequence). The V gene lost 1 base and the J gene lost 2 bases, with 18 bases spanning the gap. This CDR3 has 16 amino acids. The CDR3 protein is CSARVGIRENAYEQYF. The CDR3 nucleotides are TGCAGTGCTAGAGTGGGTATACGGGAGAACGCCTACGAGCAGTACTTC.

This clonotype has only a few counts. The chain couples TRBV3-1 to TRBJ2-7, with TRBD2 identical over 13 bases. V was clipped by 1 base and J by 7 bases; unmatched bases: 4. The CDR3 runs to 15 residues. The germline gives CDR1 LGHDT, CDR2 YNNKEL (reference sequence). DNA of the CDR3: TGTGCCAGCAGCCAAGGGACTAGCGGGGGATGGGAGCAGTACTTC. The encoded protein is CASSQGTSGGWEQYF.

This clonotype has only one observation. The V and J genes are TRBV7-8 and TRBJ2-3, with TRBD2 identical over 10 bases. The germline CDR1 and CDR2 sequences are SGHVS and FQNEAQ. This CDR3 has 19 amino acids. J gave up 4 bases and V 3 bases, and 16 bases lay outside the gene matches. DNA for the CDR3: TGTGCCAGCAGCTTGGAATGGACTAGCGGCCCAAGGCGTCCAGATACGCAGTATTTT. It is translated as CASSLEWTSGPRRPDTQYF.

The sample holds a few counts of this clonotype. This sequence joins TRBV20-1 and TRBJ2-3; 15 nucleotides match TRBD2. CDR1 is DFQATT and CDR2 is SNEGSKA in the germline V gene (reference sequence). This CDR3 region has 15 residues. The V and J ends lost 5 bases and 4 bases, in that order; junction bases with no gene match: 4. The CDR3, as DNA: TGCAGTGCTGACGGGACTAGCGGGGGGCCAGATACGCAGTATTTT. This translates into CSADGTSGGPDTQYF.

V usage is TRBV12-3 or TRBV12-4 and J usage is TRBJ1-1; D call uncertain. This CDR3 comprises 12 residues. V lost 3 bases and J lost 7, with 9 bases in between. The chain's CDR3 is CASSFTGFEAFF. The CDR3 DNA follows: TGTGCCAGCAGTTTTACCGGGTTTGAAGCTTTCTTT.

The chain joins TRBV9 to TRBJ2-7; 8 bases map to TRBD1. This CDR3 is 14 amino acids long. Germline V gene data show CDR1 as SGDLS and CDR2 as YYNGEE. The V segment lost 0 bases and the J segment 7 bases; nucleotides outside the gene matches: 6. The CDR3: CASSVGTGSWEQYF. The CDR3 coding sequence is TGTGCCAGCAGCGTAGGGACAGGGAGTTGGGAGCAGTACTTC.

The chain has TRBV12-3 or TRBV12-4 and TRBJ1-5; D perhaps matches TRBD1 (6 bases). V lost 7 bases to trimming and J lost 5 bases, with 21 bases between them. The CDR3 sequence is 16 residues long. CDR3 coding DNA: TGTGCCAGCACCCCCGGGGGGGGCCAGGGCCATCAGCCCCAGCATTTT. This translates into CASTPGGGQGHQPQHF.

V is TRBV7-9 and J is TRBJ2-5, with 9 bases identical to TRBD1. The CDR3 loop spans 16 amino acids. Germline CDR1 reads SEHNR; CDR2 reads FQNEAQ (reference sequence). V gave up 4 bases and J gave up 3 bases; unmatched junction bases: 9. In DNA form, the CDR3 reads TGTGCCAGCAGCTATTCCGGGACAGGGCTGGAAGAGACCCAGTACTTC. Amino acid sequence: CASSYSGTGLEETQYF.